The clone carrying this T cell receptor (beta chain) has a handful of counts. The antigen is not known. Both TRBC1 and TRBC2 were covered by a beta constant-region primer of two equimolar oligonucleotides. Nested alpha and beta constant-region primers with the SP2 primer drove four PCR rounds on ligated cDNA. TCRdb called the UMI-ligation and nested PCR reads again in MiXCR, with one record for every CDR3 protein. The sample includes 99,000 or so distinct CDR3 sequences, roughly 15% of them seen just once. The record originates from a study of naive and memory T cell subsets. Findings and caveats of the study: In naive cells, over 95% of TCR sequences were seen only once. Naive repertoires, especially CD8, held a few larger clonotypes, possibly memory cells re-expressing CD45RA.

Trimming pared 6 bases from V and 1 base from J, leaving 13 bases between. Germline CDR1 reads SNHLY; CDR2 reads FYNNEI. The CDR3 runs 14 residues. Sequencing was carried out using naive CD8+ T cells from blood. The chain joins TRBV2 to TRBJ2-7, with D uncertain. This clonotype was sampled from a human donor in good health. Written as DNA, the CDR3 is TGTGCCAGCAGATTGGGCCCCTATTCCTACGAGCAGTACTTC. This encodes CASRLGPYSYEQYF.